This T cell receptor beta chain emerged from a study of shared clonotypes between healthy human individuals. Overall study results and limits: Shared across a few donors were around 5% of the naive CD4 clonotypes.

Division of CD4+ cells produced a CD45RA+ naive subset and a CD45RA-negative memory subset. Trimming removed 0 bases from V and 10 bases from J, with 13 bases in between. The CDR3 sequence is 13 residues long. Germline loops: CDR1 SGHRS, CDR2 YFSETQ. Details on this clone: Its specificity is not known.

The method was immunoSEQ multiplex PCR; TCRdb's version includes in-frame clones alone and lacks a portion of them. Here the sample spans 2 million to 3 million clones, approximately 94% being singletons. The specimen sequenced was naive CD4+ T cells from PBMCs. The subset was: CD45RA+ positively selected. This clonotype originated in a man aged 18 to 29 in good health. Some clones in this sample may be carry-over from other donors' samples. This chain uses TRBV5-1 with TRBJ1-1, with D maybe TRBD1 (5 bases). The CDR3: CASSLVVGELAFF. CDR3 coding DNA: TGCGCCAGCAGCTTGGTGGTGGGGGAGCTAGCTTTCTTT.